This T cell receptor (beta chain) was sequenced for a study of cytomegalovirus exposure and HLA in healthy donors. The method was immunoSEQ multiplex PCR; TCRdb's version includes in-frame clones alone and lacks a portion of them. The data show roughly 49,000 clones, approximately 95% seen once. The donors were in the roughly 120-subject validation cohort; that cohort was separate from the roughly 700-subject first cohort. The V end lost 1 base, the J end lost 2 bases, and 9 bases lay between the germline ends. Germline CDR1 SGHDN, CDR2 FVKESK. The CDR3 is 15 residues long. As to this clone: Its antigen is undetermined.

General observations from the study: Most TCR sequences showed up rarely, but some public TCRs showed up in many donors. Reported performance of the classifier showed diagnosis of cytomegalovirus status with high specificity and sensitivity. Researchers counted around 160 TCR beta chains as cytomegalovirus-associated.

The TCR sequence derives from a woman younger than 30 in good health and CMV-seropositive. The rearrangement uses TRBV14 and TRBJ2-1; TRBD2 might be the D (6 bases). Material for sequencing was PBMCs. CDR3 loop: CASSQVRRAYNEQFF. The DNA for the CDR3 is TGTGCCAGCAGCCAAGTCCGGAGGGCCTACAATGAGCAGTTCTTC.